What follows describes a single TCR beta chain. Its antigen is undetermined. These data come from a study of beta chain features in type 1 diabetes. Points from the study as a whole: TCRB CDR3s from Type 1 diabetes patients were moderately but significantly shorter in all four CD4+ subsets.

Sequencing targeted expressed TCRB transcripts, as all isolated RNA had been reverse transcribed. Assay used: immunoSEQ multiplex PCR; TCRdb lists only in-frame clones, some missing. Of around 180,000 clones in the sample, under 9.5% were seen once. The germline V gene has CDR1 SGHRS and CDR2 YFSETQ. Between the trimmed V and J ends, which lost 3 bases and 5 bases, there was a span of 12 bases. The CDR3 covers 14 residues. The receptor was isolated from a man aged 18 to 35 with type 1 diabetes. Sequencing was carried out using central memory CD4+ T cells from blood. This chain connects TRBV5-1 to TRBJ2-1; TRBD2 might be the D (5 bases). CDR3 amino acids: CASSSRMRDNEQFF. The CDR3 DNA reads as TGCGCCAGCAGCTCACGGATGAGGGACAATGAGCAGTTCTTC.